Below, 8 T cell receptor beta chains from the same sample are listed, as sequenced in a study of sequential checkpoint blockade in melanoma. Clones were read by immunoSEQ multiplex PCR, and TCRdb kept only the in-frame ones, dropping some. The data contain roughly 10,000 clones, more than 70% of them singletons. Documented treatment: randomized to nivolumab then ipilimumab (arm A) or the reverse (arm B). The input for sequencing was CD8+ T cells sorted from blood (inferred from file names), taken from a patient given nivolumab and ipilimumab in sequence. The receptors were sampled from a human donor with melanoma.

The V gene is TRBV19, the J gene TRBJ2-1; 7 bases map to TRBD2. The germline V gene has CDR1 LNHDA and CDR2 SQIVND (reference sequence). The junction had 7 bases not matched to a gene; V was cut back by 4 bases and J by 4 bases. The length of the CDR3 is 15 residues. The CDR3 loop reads CASSRGPSGYNEQFF. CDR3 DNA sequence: TGTGCCAGTAGTAGGGGCCCTAGCGGTTACAATGAGCAGTTCTTC.

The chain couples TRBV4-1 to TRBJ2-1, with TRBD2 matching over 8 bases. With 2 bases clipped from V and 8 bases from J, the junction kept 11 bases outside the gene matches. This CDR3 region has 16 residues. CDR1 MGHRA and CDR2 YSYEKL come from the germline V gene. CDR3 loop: CASSQSRTAGEYEQFF. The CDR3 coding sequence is TGCGCCAGCAGCCAATCGAGGACAGCGGGGGAGTATGAGCAGTTCTTC.

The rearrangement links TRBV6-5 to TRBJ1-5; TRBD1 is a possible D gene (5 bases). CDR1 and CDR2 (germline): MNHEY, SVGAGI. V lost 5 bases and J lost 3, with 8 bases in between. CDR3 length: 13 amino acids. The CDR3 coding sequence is TGTGCCAGCAGTCCAGGGAACAATCAGCCCCAGCATTTT. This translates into CASSPGNNQPQHF.

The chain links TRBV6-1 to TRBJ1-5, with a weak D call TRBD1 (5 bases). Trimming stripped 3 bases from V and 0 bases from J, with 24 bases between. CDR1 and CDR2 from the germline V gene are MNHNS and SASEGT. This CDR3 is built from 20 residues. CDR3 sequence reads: CASSDGNWAGTPISNQPQHF. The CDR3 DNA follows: TGTGCCAGCAGTGATGGGAATTGGGCAGGGACTCCAATTAGCAATCAGCCCCAGCATTTT.

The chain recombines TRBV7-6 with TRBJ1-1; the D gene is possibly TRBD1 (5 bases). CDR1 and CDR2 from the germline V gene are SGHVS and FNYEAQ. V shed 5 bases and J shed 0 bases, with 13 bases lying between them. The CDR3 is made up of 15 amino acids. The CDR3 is CASSPLTDMNTEAFF. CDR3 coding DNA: TGTGCCAGCAGCCCTTTGACAGACATGAACACTGAAGCTTTCTTT.

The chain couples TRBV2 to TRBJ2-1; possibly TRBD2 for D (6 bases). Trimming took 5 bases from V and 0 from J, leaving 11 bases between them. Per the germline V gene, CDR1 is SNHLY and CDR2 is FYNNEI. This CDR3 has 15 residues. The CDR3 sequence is CASSTLAPSYNEQFF. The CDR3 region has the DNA TGTGCCAGCAGTACCCTAGCGCCCTCCTACAATGAGCAGTTCTTC.

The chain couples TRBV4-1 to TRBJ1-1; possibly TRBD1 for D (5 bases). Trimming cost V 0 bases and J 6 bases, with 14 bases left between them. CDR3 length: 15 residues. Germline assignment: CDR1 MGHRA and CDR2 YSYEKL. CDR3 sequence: CASSQDPGRGAEAFF. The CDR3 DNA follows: TGCGCCAGCAGCCAAGATCCTGGGAGGGGTGCTGAAGCTTTCTTT.

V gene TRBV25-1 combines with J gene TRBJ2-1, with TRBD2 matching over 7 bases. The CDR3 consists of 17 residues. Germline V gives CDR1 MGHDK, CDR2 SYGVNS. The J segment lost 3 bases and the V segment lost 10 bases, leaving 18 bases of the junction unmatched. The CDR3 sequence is CATLGRSGILIYNEQFF. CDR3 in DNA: TGTGCCACCCTCGGTAGGAGCGGGATCCTTATCTACAATGAGCAGTTCTTC. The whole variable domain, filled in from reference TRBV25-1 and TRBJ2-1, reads EADIYQTPRYLVIGTGKKITLECSQTMGHDKMYWYQQDPGMELHLIHYSYGVNSTEKGDLSSESTVSRIRTEHFPLTLESARPSHTSQYLCATLGRSGILIYNEQFFGPGTRLTVL.